Here is one TCR beta chain with its context. This record comes from a study of blood T cell repertoires in COVID-19. Profiling relied on immunoSEQ multiplex PCR, and the TCRdb table lists in-frame clones only, not all of them. The sample holds fewer than 300,000 clones; about 89% are singletons and the top ten take 8.5% to 10%. Germline CDR1 and CDR2: SGHTA and FQGTGA. With 4 bases clipped from V and 8 bases from J, the junction kept 8 bases outside the gene matches. The CDR3 is 17 residues long. This chain connects TRBV7-3 to TRBJ2-2; TRBD2 matches at 15 bases. Sequenced input: peripheral blood. This receptor was identified in a middle-aged man who had recovered from COVID-19. CDR3 coding DNA: TGTGCCAGCAGCTCCTCCGGGACTAGCGGGAGGATGGGGGAGCTGTTTTTT. Protein product: CASSSSGTSGRMGELFF.